Sequencing of this T cell receptor beta chain was carried out in a study of OX40 agonist ivuxolimab in advanced cancers. General study findings and limits: With doses of 0.1 to 3.0 mg/kg, CD4+ and CD8+ blood T cells had undergone clonal expansion by week 6.

The germline V gene encodes CDR1 SEHNR and CDR2 FQNEAQ (reference sequence). The CDR3 spans 12 residues. V was cut by 5 bases and J by 8 bases, with 10 bases left in between. To note about this clone: Its antigen is not identified.

Here immunoSEQ multiplex PCR was the method, and the copy in TCRdb shows in-frame clones only, minus some. This table has tens of thousands of clones, 65% to 90% appearing once. The specimen comprised CD4+ or CD8+ T cells sorted from blood, sampled in a trial of the OX40 agonist ivuxolimab. The gene calls are TRBV7-9 and TRBJ2-1, with D possibly being TRBD2 (6 bases). This receptor was taken from an adult with an advanced solid tumor such as melanoma, head and neck, liver or kidney cancer. The CDR3 coding sequence is TGTGCCAGCAGCCGACTAGTCCATGAGCAGTTCTTC. Translating gives CASSRLVHEQFF.